The next 23 T cell receptor beta chains were all read from a single sample in a study of shared clonotypes between healthy human individuals. Using immunoSEQ multiplex PCR, the repertoire was profiled, and TCRdb retains in-frame clones only, with some absent. The sample carries around 980,000 clones, about 84% recorded once. Source material: memory CD4+ T cells from PBMCs. Subset meaning: CD45RA-negative fraction. All receptors derive from a man aged 18 to 35 in good health. Some clones in this sample may be carry-over from other donors' samples.

This clone was detected once. The V call is TRBV19, the J call TRBJ1-1; D might be TRBD1 (6 bases). V dropped 1 base and J dropped 1 base, with 22 bases sitting between them. Looked up from germline, CDR1 is LNHDA and CDR2 is SQIVND (reference sequence). The CDR3 runs to 19 residues. CDR3 sequence (DNA): TGTGCCAGTAGTATAGCGGTCCCCAGGGGCTTTATCAAGAACACTGAAGCTTTCTTT. Encoded protein: CASSIAVPRGFIKNTEAFF.

Of note for this clone: Other DNA sequences in this sample translate to the same CDR3. The V gene is TRBV7-2, the J gene TRBJ1-1; D remains ambiguous. V was shortened by 2 bases and J by 2 bases, with 9 bases between the two germline ends. CDR3 size: 14 residues. The germline gives CDR1 SGHTA, CDR2 FQGNSA. The CDR3 sequence: CASSLFGPNTEAFF. In DNA, the CDR3 is TGTGCCAGCAGCTTATTTGGGCCCAACACTGAAGCTTTCTTT.

The chain joins TRBV2 to TRBJ2-5, with D tentatively TRBD1 (6 bases). Germline CDR1 SNHLY, CDR2 FYNNEI. The CDR3 length is 13 residues. Trimming stripped 7 bases from V and 2 bases from J, with 11 bases between. The CDR3 here is CASTNTGQETQYF. As DNA, the CDR3 is TGTGCCAGCACCAACACAGGGCAAGAGACCCAGTACTTC.

The V and J genes are TRBV10-3 and TRBJ2-1; 8 bases are shared with TRBD2. The CDR3 loop spans 13 amino acids. Germline CDR1 ENHRY, CDR2 SYGVKD. V was pared by 3 bases and J by 7 bases, with 2 bases of the junction left unmatched. The DNA of the CDR3 is TGTGCCATCAGTGATTTAGCGGGGAATGAGCAGTTCTTC. Its protein is CAISDLAGNEQFF.

The chain couples TRBV18 to TRBJ1-4, with 7 positions matching TRBD1. The CDR3 loop spans 13 amino acids. The J segment lost 8 bases and the V segment lost 2 bases, leaving 2 bases of the junction unmatched. Germline assignment: CDR1 KGHSH and CDR2 LQKENI. The DNA for the CDR3 is TGTGCCAGCTCACCAAGACAGGGAGAAAAACTGTTTTTT. Encoded protein: CASSPRQGEKLFF. The complete variable domain, with remaining parts taken from reference TRBV18 and TRBJ1-4, reads NAGVMQNPRHLVRRRGQEARLRCSPMKGHSHVYWYRQLPEEGLKFMVYLQKENIIDESGMPKERFSAEFPKEGPSILRIQQVVRGDSAAYFCASSPRQGEKLFFGSGTQLSVL.

The sample holds one count of this clone. This chain uses TRBV11-1 with TRBJ2-5; a weak D match, TRBD1 (7 bases). V was pared by 5 bases and J by 4 bases, with 17 bases between. Per germline, CDR1 SGHAT and CDR2 FQDESV (reference sequence). The length of the CDR3 is 15 residues. CDR3 in amino acids: CASSSLRGQRETQYF. CDR3 coding DNA: TGTGCCAGCAGCAGCCTGCGGGGACAGCGAGAGACCCAGTACTTC.

The chain links TRBV2 to TRBJ1-5, with 10 bases identical to TRBD1. V was pared by 6 bases and J by 0 bases, with 5 bases of the junction left unmatched. This CDR3 has 16 residues. From germline, CDR1 is SNHLY and CDR2 FYNNEI. In nucleotides, the CDR3 is TGTGCCAGCAGGAGGGGGACAGGGGCTAGCAATCAGCCCCAGCATTTT. Translated, it gives CASRRGTGASNQPQHF. Variable domain in full (rest from reference TRBV2 and TRBJ1-5): EPEVTQTPSHQVTQMGQEVILRCVPISNHLYFYWYRQILGQKVEFLVSFYNNEISEKSEIFDDQFSVERPDGSNFTLKIRSTKLEDSAMYFCASRRGTGASNQPQHFGDGTRLSIL.

The chain has TRBV5-1 and TRBJ2-7; D is uncertain. This CDR3 is 13 amino acids long. The germline V and J ends were trimmed by 1 base and 6 bases, with 11 bases remaining between them. The germline V gene has CDR1 SGHRS and CDR2 YFSETQ. CDR3 amino acids: CASSLKALAEQYF. The DNA of the CDR3 is TGCGCCAGCAGCTTGAAGGCACTGGCCGAGCAGTACTTC.

DNA for the CDR3: TGTGCCAGCAGCTTGAGGACAGGGAAGAATGAAAAACTGTTTTTT. Its translation is CASSLRTGKNEKLFF. The rearrangement uses TRBV5-4 and TRBJ1-4; 8 positions agree with TRBD1. CDR1 and CDR2 (germline): SGHNT, YYREEE (reference sequence). V dropped 1 base and J dropped 5; count of bases not matched to a gene: 4. The CDR3 is 15 residues long.

The chain is built from TRBV5-1 and TRBJ2-7, with D perhaps matching TRBD1 (5 bases). In germline, CDR1 is SGHRS, CDR2 YFSETQ. CDR3 size: 14 residues. Between the trimmed V and J ends, which lost 3 bases and 2 bases, there was a span of 12 bases. CDR3: CASSWGPPAYEQYF. CDR3 DNA: TGCGCCAGCAGCTGGGGCCCTCCAGCCTACGAGCAGTACTTC.

V and J are TRBV6-5 and TRBJ2-7, with 10 bases that match TRBD1. This CDR3 spans 16 amino acids. Germline-derived CDR1 and CDR2 are MNHEY and SVGAGI. Germline trimming cut 4 bases from V and 4 bases from J; bases unmatched to any gene: 10. The chain's CDR3 is CASSFRFGTGVYEQYF. CDR3 sequence (DNA): TGTGCCAGCAGTTTCCGATTCGGGACAGGGGTGTACGAGCAGTACTTC.

The chain recombines TRBV7-2 with TRBJ1-1, with D perhaps TRBD1 (5 bases). Looked up from germline, CDR1 is SGHTA and CDR2 is FQGNSA. This CDR3 spans 14 amino acids. V was cut by 3 bases and J by 8 bases, with 16 bases left in between. CDR3 in amino acids: CASSLRGTPGEAFF. CDR3 sequence (DNA): TGTGCCAGCAGCTTGCGGGGGACCCCGGGAGAAGCTTTCTTT.

V gene TRBV7-9 combines with J gene TRBJ2-3; D is ambiguous. The germline V and J ends were trimmed by 1 base and 6 bases, with 2 bases remaining between them. The germline CDR1 and CDR2 sequences are SEHNR and FQNEAQ (reference sequence). The CDR3 is 11 residues long. The CDR3 loop is CASSLVDTQYF. Written as DNA, the CDR3 is TGTGCCAGCAGCTTAGTCGATACGCAGTATTTT. The whole variable domain, remainder taken from reference TRBV7-9 and TRBJ2-3, is DTGVSQNPRHKITKRGQNVTFRCDPISEHNRLYWYRQTLGQGPEFLTYFQNEAQLEKSRLLSDRFSAERPKGSFSTLEIQRTEQGDSAMYLCASSLVDTQYFGPGTRLTVL.

The chain is built from TRBV2 and TRBJ2-2, with TRBD2 identical over 7 bases. This CDR3 contains 13 residues. Germline V gene sequence: CDR1 SNHLY, CDR2 FYNNEI. The junction had 6 bases not matched to a gene; V was cut back by 7 bases and J by 7 bases. CDR3 in amino acids: CASTLGEGGELFF. CDR3 coding DNA: TGTGCCAGCACCCTAGGGGAGGGCGGGGAGCTGTTTTTT.

This chain joins TRBV5-1 and TRBJ2-1, with 11 positions matching TRBD2. The CDR3 spans 16 residues. V was pared by 4 bases and J by 3 bases, with 6 bases of the junction left unmatched. Germline V gives CDR1 SGHRS, CDR2 YFSETQ. CDR3 nucleotides: TGCGCCAGCAGCCCGGGGACTAGCGGATTCTACAATGAGCAGTTCTTC. It translates to CASSPGTSGFYNEQFF.

This chain joins TRBV30 and TRBJ2-1, with D perhaps matching TRBD2 (6 bases). In germline, CDR1 is GTSNPN, CDR2 SVGIG (reference sequence). The CDR3 is 15 amino acids. Trimming removed 0 bases at V and 9 bases at J, with 18 bases between. The CDR3 loop reads CAWSVLAALWSEQFF. CDR3 bases: TGTGCCTGGAGTGTCTTAGCGGCCCTCTGGAGTGAGCAGTTCTTC.

The rearrangement links TRBV6-4 to TRBJ2-7; maybe TRBD1 (5 bases). Germline CDR1 and CDR2: MRHNA and SNTAGT. This CDR3 has 18 amino acids. Trimming took 0 bases from V and 3 from J, leaving 21 bases between them. The CDR3 protein is CASSDSNLGEQPFYEQYF. DNA of the CDR3: TGTGCCAGCAGTGACTCGAATCTAGGGGAACAGCCTTTCTACGAGCAGTACTTC.

The CDR3 coding sequence is TGTGCCAGCAGTCCACCCCGACTAGCGGGAAATACCTACAATGAGCAGTTCTTC. As protein: CASSPPRLAGNTYNEQFF. The chain links TRBV28 to TRBJ2-1, with 11 bases that match TRBD2. The trim removed 5 bases at V and 2 bases at J, leaving 11 bases unmatched. From germline, CDR1 is MDHEN and CDR2 SYDVKM. The CDR3 sequence is 18 residues long.

The rearrangement joins TRBV2 to TRBJ2-5; D not resolved. The V end was cut by 7 bases, the J end by 1 base, with 10 bases between. CDR1 and CDR2 (germline): SNHLY, FYNNEI. The CDR3 covers 13 residues. CDR3 nucleotides: TGTGCCAGCACCTTGGCAGGCCAAGAGACCCAGTACTTC. Translation gives CASTLAGQETQYF.

V gene TRBV5-8 combines with J gene TRBJ1-2; 12 positions agree with TRBD1. With V trimmed by 4 bases and J by 7 bases, 8 bases remained unmatched. This CDR3 spans 15 amino acids. The germline gives CDR1 SGHTS, CDR2 YDEGEE. This CDR3 reads CASSIGTGGAGGYTF. The CDR3 nucleotides read TGTGCCAGCAGCATCGGGACAGGGGGCGCGGGTGGCTACACCTTC.

This chain uses TRBV27 with TRBJ1-2; D is uncertain. Germline values: CDR1 MNHEY, CDR2 SMNVEV (reference sequence). The CDR3 loop spans 15 amino acids. Trimming cost V 1 base and J 8 bases, with 17 bases left between them. In DNA form, the CDR3 reads TGTGCCAGCAGTTTATGGGCTGGGGTAGGTCAGGGCTACACCTTC. This codes for CASSLWAGVGQGYTF.

The chain combines TRBV6-6 with TRBJ2-4; D might be TRBD1 (6 bases). Germline CDR1 is MNHNY and CDR2 is SVGAGI (reference sequence). Deletions cut 6 bases from V and 2 bases from J, with 14 bases between. This CDR3 has 15 residues. CDR3 in DNA: TGTGCCAGCAGCACCTTGGGGACAACCAAAAACATTCAGTACTTC. Its translation is CASSTLGTTKNIQYF.

Notes on this clone: It is likely a read error: a sequence one base away is far more abundant. The chain links TRBV30 to TRBJ1-5; no clear D. The germline gives CDR1 GTSNPN, CDR2 SVGIG (reference sequence). The CDR3 loop spans 12 amino acids. V was cut by 8 bases and J by 5 bases, with 13 bases left in between. The CDR3 DNA sequence: TGTGCCCAAGGGAGCGGCCATCAGCCCCAGCATTTT. It encodes CAQGSGHQPQHF.